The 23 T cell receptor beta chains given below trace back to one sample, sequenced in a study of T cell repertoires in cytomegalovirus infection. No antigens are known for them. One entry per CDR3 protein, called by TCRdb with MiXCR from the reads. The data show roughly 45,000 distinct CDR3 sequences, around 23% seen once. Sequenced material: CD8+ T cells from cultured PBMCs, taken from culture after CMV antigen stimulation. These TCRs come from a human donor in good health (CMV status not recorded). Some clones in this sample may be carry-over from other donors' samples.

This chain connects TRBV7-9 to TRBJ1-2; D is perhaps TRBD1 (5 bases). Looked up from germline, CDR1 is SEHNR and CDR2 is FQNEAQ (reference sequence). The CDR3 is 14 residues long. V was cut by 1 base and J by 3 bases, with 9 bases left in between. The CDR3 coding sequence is TGTGCCAGCAGCTTAGACAGGAAGGACTATGGCTACACCTTC. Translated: CASSLDRKDYGYTF.

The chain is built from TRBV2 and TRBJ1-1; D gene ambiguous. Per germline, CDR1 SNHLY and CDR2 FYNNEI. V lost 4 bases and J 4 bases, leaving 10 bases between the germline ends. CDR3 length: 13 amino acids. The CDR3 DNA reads TGTGCCAGCAGTGGAAGGGAGGCCACTGAAGCTTTCTTT. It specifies CASSGREATEAFF.

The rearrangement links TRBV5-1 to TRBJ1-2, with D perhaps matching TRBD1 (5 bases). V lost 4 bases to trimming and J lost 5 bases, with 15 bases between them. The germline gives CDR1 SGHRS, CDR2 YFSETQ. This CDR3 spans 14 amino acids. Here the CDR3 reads CASSVRQSGYGYTF. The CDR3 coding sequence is TGCGCCAGCAGCGTCCGACAGAGCGGGTATGGCTACACCTTC. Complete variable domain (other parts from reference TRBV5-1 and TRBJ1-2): KAGVTQTPRYLIKTRGQQVTLSCSPISGHRSVSWYQQTPGQGLQFLFEYFSETQRNKGNFPGRFSGRQFSNSRSEMNVSTLELGDSALYLCASSVRQSGYGYTFGSGTRLTVV.

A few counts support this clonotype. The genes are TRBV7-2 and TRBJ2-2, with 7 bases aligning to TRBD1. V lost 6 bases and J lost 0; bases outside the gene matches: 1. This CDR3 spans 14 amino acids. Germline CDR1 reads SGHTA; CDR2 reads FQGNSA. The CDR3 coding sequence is TGTGCCAGCAGGGGACAGCCGAACACCGGGGAGCTGTTTTTT. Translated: CASRGQPNTGELFF.

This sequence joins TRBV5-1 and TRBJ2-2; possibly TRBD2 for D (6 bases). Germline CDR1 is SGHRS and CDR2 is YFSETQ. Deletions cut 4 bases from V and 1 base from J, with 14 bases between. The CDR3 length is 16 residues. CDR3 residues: CASSTRLAENTGELFF. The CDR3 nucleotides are TGCGCCAGCAGCACGCGTTTAGCGGAGAACACCGGGGAGCTGTTTTTT.

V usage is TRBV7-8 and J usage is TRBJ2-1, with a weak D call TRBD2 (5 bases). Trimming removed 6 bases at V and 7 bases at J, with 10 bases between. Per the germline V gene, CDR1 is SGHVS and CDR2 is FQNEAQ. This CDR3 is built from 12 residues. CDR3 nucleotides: TGTGCCAGCAGAAGTAGCGAGAATGAGCAGTTCTTC. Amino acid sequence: CASRSSENEQFF.

The CDR3 here is CASSRPTGGEETQYF. DNA of the CDR3: TGTGCCAGCAGCCGGCCGACAGGGGGCGAGGAGACCCAGTACTTC. The rearrangement joins TRBV3-1 to TRBJ2-5, with 10 bases matching TRBD1. After removal of 4 bases from V and 5 bases from J, the junction contained 7 bases not matched to a gene. This CDR3 spans 15 amino acids. Germline-derived CDR1 and CDR2 are LGHDT and YNNKEL (reference sequence).

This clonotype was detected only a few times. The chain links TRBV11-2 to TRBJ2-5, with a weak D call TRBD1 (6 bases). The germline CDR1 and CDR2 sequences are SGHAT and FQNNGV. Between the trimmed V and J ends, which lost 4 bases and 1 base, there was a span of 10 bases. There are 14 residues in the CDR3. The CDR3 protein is CASSSSGAQETQYF. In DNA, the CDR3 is TGTGCCAGCAGCTCCTCAGGGGCCCAAGAGACCCAGTACTTC.

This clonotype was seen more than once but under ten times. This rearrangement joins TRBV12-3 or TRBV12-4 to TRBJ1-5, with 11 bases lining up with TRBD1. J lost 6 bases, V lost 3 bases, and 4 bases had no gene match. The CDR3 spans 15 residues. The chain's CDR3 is CASSLDRGHGQPQHF. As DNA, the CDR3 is TGTGCCAGCAGTTTGGACAGGGGGCATGGTCAGCCCCAGCATTTT.

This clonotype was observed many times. The CDR3 sequence is CASSPDRGQGYGYTF. In DNA, the CDR3 is TGTGCCAGCAGCCCAGACAGGGGGCAGGGCTATGGCTACACCTTC. The chain uses TRBV7-2 and TRBJ1-2; 10 bases align to TRBD1. The germline CDR1 and CDR2 sequences are SGHTA and FQGNSA. The CDR3 contains 15 residues. V lost 5 bases, J lost 4 bases, and 7 bases stayed unmatched.

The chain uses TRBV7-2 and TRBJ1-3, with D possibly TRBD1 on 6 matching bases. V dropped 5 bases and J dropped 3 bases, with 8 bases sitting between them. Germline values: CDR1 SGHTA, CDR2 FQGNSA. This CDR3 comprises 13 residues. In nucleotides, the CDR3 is TGTGCCAGCAGCGACAGGAGTGGAAACACCATATATTTT. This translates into CASSDRSGNTIYF.

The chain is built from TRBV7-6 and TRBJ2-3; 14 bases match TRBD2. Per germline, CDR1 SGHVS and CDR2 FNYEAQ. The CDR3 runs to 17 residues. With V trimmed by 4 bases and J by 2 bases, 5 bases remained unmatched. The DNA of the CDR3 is TGTGCCAGCAGCTCCCGGACTAGCGGGAGGACCACAGATACGCAGTATTTT. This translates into CASSSRTSGRTTDTQYF.

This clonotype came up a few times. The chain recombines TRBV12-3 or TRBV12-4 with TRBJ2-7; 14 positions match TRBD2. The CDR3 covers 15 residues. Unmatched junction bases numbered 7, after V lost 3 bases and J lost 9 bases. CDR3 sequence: CASSFATSGRAGQYF. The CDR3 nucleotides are TGTGCCAGCAGTTTCGCGACTAGCGGGAGGGCGGGGCAGTACTTC.

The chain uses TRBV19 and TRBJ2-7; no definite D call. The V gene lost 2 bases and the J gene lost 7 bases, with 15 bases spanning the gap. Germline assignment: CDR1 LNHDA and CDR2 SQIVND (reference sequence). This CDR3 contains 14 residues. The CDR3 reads CASSINLAYKEQYF. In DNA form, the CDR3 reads TGTGCCAGTAGTATAAATTTAGCCTATAAGGAGCAGTACTTC.

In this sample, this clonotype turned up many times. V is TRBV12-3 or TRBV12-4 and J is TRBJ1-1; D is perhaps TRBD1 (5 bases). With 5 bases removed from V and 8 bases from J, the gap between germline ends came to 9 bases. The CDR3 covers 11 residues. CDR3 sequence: CASSPGTEAFF. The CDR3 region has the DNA TGTGCCAGCAGTCCCGGGACCGAAGCTTTCTTT.

DNA of the CDR3: TGTGCCTCTAAGGGGCAGGGGGCCCCGAACACTGAAGCTTTCTTT. This sequence encodes CASKGQGAPNTEAFF. V gene TRBV7-2 combines with J gene TRBJ1-1; 8 positions match TRBD1. Trimming removed 11 bases from V and 1 base from J; junction bases left unmatched: 12. Germline V gene sequence: CDR1 SGHTA, CDR2 FQGNSA. The CDR3 sequence is 15 residues long.

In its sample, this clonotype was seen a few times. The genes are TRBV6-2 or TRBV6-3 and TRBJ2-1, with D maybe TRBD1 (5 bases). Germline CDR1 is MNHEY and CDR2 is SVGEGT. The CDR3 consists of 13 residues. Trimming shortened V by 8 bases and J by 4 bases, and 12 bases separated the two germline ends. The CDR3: CASGARMYNEQFF. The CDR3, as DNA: TGTGCCAGCGGGGCAAGAATGTACAATGAGCAGTTCTTC.

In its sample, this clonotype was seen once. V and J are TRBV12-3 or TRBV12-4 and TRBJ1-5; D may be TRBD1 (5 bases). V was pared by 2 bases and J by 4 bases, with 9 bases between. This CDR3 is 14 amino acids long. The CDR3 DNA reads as TGTGCCAGCAGTTTATCAGGGTTAAATCAGCCCCAGCATTTT. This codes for CASSLSGLNQPQHF.

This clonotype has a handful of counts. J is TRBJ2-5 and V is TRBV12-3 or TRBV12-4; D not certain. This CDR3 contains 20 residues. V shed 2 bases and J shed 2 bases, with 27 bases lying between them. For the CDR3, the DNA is TGTGCCAGCAGTTTAACCCGGATAGGAAGTTTGGTGAAGGAACAAGAGACCCAGTACTTC. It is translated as CASSLTRIGSLVKEQETQYF.

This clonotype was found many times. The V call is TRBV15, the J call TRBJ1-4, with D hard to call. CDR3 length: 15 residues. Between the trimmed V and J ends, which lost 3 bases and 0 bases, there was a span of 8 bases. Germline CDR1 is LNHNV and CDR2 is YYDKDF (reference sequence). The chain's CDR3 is CATSREGATNEKLFF. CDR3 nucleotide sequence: TGTGCCACCAGCAGGGAGGGAGCAACTAATGAAAAACTGTTTTTT.

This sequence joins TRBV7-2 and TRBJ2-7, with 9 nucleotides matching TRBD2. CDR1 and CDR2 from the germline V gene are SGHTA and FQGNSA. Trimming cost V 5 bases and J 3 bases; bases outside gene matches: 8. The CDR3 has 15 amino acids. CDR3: CASSTLAGVDYEQYF. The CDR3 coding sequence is TGTGCCAGCAGCACCTTAGCGGGAGTGGACTACGAGCAGTACTTC.

CDR3: CASSPGTAPGRETQYF. For the CDR3, the DNA is TGTGCCAGCAGCCCCGGGACTGCGCCCGGGAGAGAGACCCAGTACTTC. The genes are TRBV6-6 and TRBJ2-5; TRBD2 is a possible D gene (6 bases). V lost 6 bases, J lost 4 bases, and 21 bases lay in between. Germline V lookup: CDR1 MNHNY, CDR2 SVGAGI (reference sequence). The CDR3 loop spans 16 amino acids.

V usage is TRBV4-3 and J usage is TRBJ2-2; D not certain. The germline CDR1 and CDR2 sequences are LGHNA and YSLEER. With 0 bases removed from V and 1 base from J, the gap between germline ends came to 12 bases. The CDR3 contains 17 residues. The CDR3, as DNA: TGCGCCAGCAGCCAAGATCTCATGAGTATGAACACCGGGGAGCTGTTTTTT. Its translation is CASSQDLMSMNTGELFF.